This T cell receptor beta chain derives from a study of cytomegalovirus exposure and HLA in healthy donors. After removal of 5 bases from V and 4 bases from J, the junction contained 12 bases not matched to a gene. Germline CDR1 SGHNT, CDR2 YENEEA. This CDR3 comprises 19 residues. Primers: 60 Vbeta forward and 13 Jbeta reverse. Authors' methods: Later analysis identified approximately 80 million unique TCR beta chains, about 10 million shared. Using immunoSEQ multiplex PCR, the repertoire was profiled, and TCRdb retains in-frame clones only, with some absent. The DNA was the basis for D and trimming; V, J and clone size are from that table. This repertoire shows roughly 120,000 clones, around 81% found once; its top ten account for 3% to 4%. Study-wide points: Published work reported that the classifier diagnosed cytomegalovirus status with high specificity and sensitivity. According to the study, roughly 160 TCR beta chains were cytomegalovirus-associated.

A remark on this clone: No antigen is known for it.

The clonotype originates from a young woman in good health and CMV-seronegative. The chain joins TRBV11-3 to TRBJ2-3; 16 nucleotides align to TRBD2. The sequenced sample was PBMCs. The CDR3 protein is CASSRGLAGGPNPADTQYF. As DNA, the CDR3 is TGTGCCAGCAGCCGGGGACTAGCGGGAGGGCCAAATCCCGCAGATACGCAGTATTTT.